What follows is one TCR beta chain and its context. This entry is derived from a study of T cell repertoires in cytomegalovirus infection. Looked up from germline, CDR1 is LNHDA and CDR2 is SQIVND (reference sequence). J gave up 6 bases and V 6 bases, and 9 bases lay outside the gene matches. CDR3 length equals 14 residues. MiXCR, run by TCRdb on the reads, gives a single entry per CDR3 protein. The table has 500,000 or so distinct CDR3 sequences, about 15% seen once. Sequenced sample: CD8+ T cells from PBMCs. This receptor was identified in a human donor in good health (CMV status not recorded). Some clones in this sample may be carry-over from other donors' samples. The chain employs TRBV19 and TRBJ1-2; 8 bases fit TRBD1. The DNA for the CDR3 is TGTGCCAGTAGCCCGGGACAGGAGCAAGATGGCTACACCTTC. Protein: CASSPGQEQDGYTF.